These 30 T cell receptor beta chains came from one sample sequenced in a study of T cell responses to AZD1222 COVID-19 vaccine. Here immunoSEQ multiplex PCR was the method, and the copy in TCRdb shows in-frame clones only, minus some. Found here are 90,000 to 130,000 clones, about nine tenths of them singletons; the top ten hold 2% to 3%. The sequencing here drew on peripheral blood, taken 28 days after the second AZD1222 dose. The receptor set was obtained from an adult who received the AZD1222 COVID-19 vaccine.

The chain uses TRBV24-1 and TRBJ2-5, with D maybe TRBD1 (7 bases). CDR3 length: 16 amino acids. Per the germline V gene, CDR1 is KGHDR and CDR2 is SFDVKD. With 3 bases removed from V and 4 bases from J, the gap between germline ends came to 17 bases. The CDR3 protein is CATSDTRGAPGETQYF. The CDR3 DNA sequence: TGTGCCACCAGTGATACCAGGGGGGCGCCGGGAGAGACCCAGTACTTC.

This CDR3 reads CASSEIGTGARKNIQYF. The CDR3 nucleotides are TGTGCCAGCAGCGAGATCGGGACAGGGGCCCGCAAAAACATTCAGTACTTC. The gene calls are TRBV7-2 and TRBJ2-4, with 10 bases identical to TRBD1. Trimming at V came to 5 bases and at J to 3 bases, leaving 10 bases not matched to a gene. This CDR3 has 17 amino acids. Germline V CDR1 and CDR2: SGHTA, FQGNSA.

The chain carries TRBV9 and TRBJ2-2; D is tentatively TRBD1 or TRBD2 (5 bases each). The CDR3 is 16 residues long. V was shortened by 4 bases and J by 2 bases, with 15 bases between the two germline ends. Germline CDR1 is SGDLS and CDR2 is YYNGEE. The DNA for the CDR3 is TGTGCCAGCAGCCCTCTCCGGGACCGAAACACCGGGGAGCTGTTTTTT. This sequence encodes CASSPLRDRNTGELFF.

CDR3 sequence: CASSLAVDYGYTF. Here the CDR3 DNA reads TGTGCCAGCAGCTTGGCGGTCGACTATGGCTACACCTTC. V is TRBV7-2 and J is TRBJ1-2; D gene unclear. The CDR3 runs to 13 residues. The germline V and J ends were trimmed by 3 bases and 3 bases, with 8 bases remaining between them. CDR1 and CDR2 from the germline V gene are SGHTA and FQGNSA.

The chain has TRBV4-2 and TRBJ2-3, with D possibly matching TRBD2 (6 bases). The length of the CDR3 is 15 residues. Germline V lookup: CDR1 LGHNA, CDR2 YNFKEQ. Deletions cut 0 bases from V and 8 bases from J, with 15 bases between. This CDR3 reads CASSQDRRGMITQYF. The CDR3 DNA is TGTGCCAGCAGCCAAGATAGGCGGGGAATGATTACGCAGTATTTT.

The rearrangement joins TRBV10-3 to TRBJ1-2; 9 bases are a match to TRBD1. The CDR3 totals 15 residues. Germline V CDR1 and CDR2: ENHRY, SYGVKD. The J segment lost 1 base and the V segment lost 11 bases, leaving 11 bases of the junction unmatched. CDR3 region: CAGSPDRGINYGYTF. The CDR3 DNA reads TGTGCCGGCAGCCCGGACAGGGGTATTAACTATGGCTACACCTTC.

The V and J genes are TRBV3-1 (or the pseudogene TRBV3-2) and TRBJ2-1, with D uncertain. The CDR3 totals 15 residues. The V and J ends lost 0 bases and 12 bases respectively, with 18 bases between them. Per the germline V gene, CDR1 is LGHDT and CDR2 is YNNKEL (reference sequence). The CDR3 DNA follows: TGTGCCAGCAGCCAAGATACGGCCCCTGCCACCCTGCAGTTCTTC. Translated: CASSQDTAPATLQFF.

As to this clone: With a much larger clone just one base away, this may be a read error. The chain carries TRBV10-3 and TRBJ2-1; TRBD1 aligns across 9 bases. CDR3 length: 18 residues. Germline V lookup: CDR1 ENHRY, CDR2 SYGVKD. The CDR3 DNA reads as TGTGCCATCTGTGAGGGGGGGGCCGGGACAGGGCCCTACAATGAGCAGTTCTTC. Translated: CAICEGGAGTGPYNEQFF.

This clone was found a few times. V gene TRBV13 combines with J gene TRBJ2-3, with D perhaps matching TRBD2 (6 bases). The V end lost 2 bases, the J end lost 0 bases, and 15 bases lay between the germline ends. CDR3 length equals 17 residues. Germline lookup yields CDR1 PRHDT and CDR2 FYEKMQ (reference sequence). The CDR3 loop reads CASSLWGVPSSTDTQYF. In nucleotides, the CDR3 is TGTGCCAGCAGCTTATGGGGGGTCCCCTCTAGCACAGATACGCAGTATTTT.

This chain joins TRBV5-1 and TRBJ1-1; D perhaps matches TRBD1 (6 bases). Germline values: CDR1 SGHRS, CDR2 YFSETQ. V was shortened by 2 bases and J by 4 bases, with 12 bases between the two germline ends. The CDR3 has 14 residues. CDR3 in DNA: TGCGCCAGCAGCTTACAGGGAGGGAGCACTGAAGCTTTCTTT. Translation gives CASSLQGGSTEAFF.

The gene calls are TRBV7-8 and TRBJ1-4; 11 nucleotides line up with TRBD1. Germline V gene sequence: CDR1 SGHVS, CDR2 FQNEAQ. With V trimmed by 2 bases and J by 7 bases, 3 bases remained unmatched. CDR3 size: 15 residues. In DNA, the CDR3 is TGTGCCAGCAGCTTATTGGGACAGGGGGGTGAAAAACTGTTTTTT. Translating it yields CASSLLGQGGEKLFF.

This chain joins TRBV4-3 and TRBJ2-1; 10 positions match TRBD1. Germline V gene data show CDR1 as LGHNA and CDR2 as YSLEER. V was clipped by 4 bases and J by 9 bases; unmatched bases: 3. The CDR3 loop spans 13 amino acids. The DNA for the CDR3 is TGCGCCAGCAGCCGGGACAGGGGAGGTGAGCAGTTCTTC. It translates to CASSRDRGGEQFF.

The V call is TRBV4-2, the J call TRBJ2-3; no firm D call. V lost 0 bases, J lost 4 bases, and 20 bases lay in between. The CDR3 spans 18 residues. Germline CDR1 and CDR2: LGHNA and YNFKEQ. The CDR3 loop is CASSQDQVVAAPPDTQYF. CDR3 coding DNA: TGTGCCAGCAGCCAAGATCAGGTTGTTGCCGCCCCCCCAGATACGCAGTATTTT.

This chain joins TRBV5-5 and TRBJ2-5, with TRBD1 matching over 7 bases. This CDR3 comprises 16 residues. V lost 3 bases, J lost 3 bases, and 11 bases stayed unmatched. Germline CDR1 reads SGHKS; CDR2 reads YYEKEE (reference sequence). DNA of the CDR3: TGTGCCAGCAGCTCGACAGGGATGGGTAATGAAGAGACCCAGTACTTC. Its protein is CASSSTGMGNEETQYF.

This clone was found a few times. The chain uses TRBV6-4 and TRBJ2-3; 8 bases align to TRBD2. CDR1 is MRHNA, CDR2 SNTAGT, per germline. The CDR3 is 16 residues long. V was pared by 0 bases and J by 4 bases, with 6 bases of the junction left unmatched. The CDR3 DNA sequence: TGTGCCAGCAGTGACTCGCCGGGGGGGAACGCAGATACGCAGTATTTT. It yields the protein CASSDSPGGNADTQYF.

The chain couples TRBV4-2 to TRBJ1-3; D not resolved. The CDR3 totals 18 residues. The germline V gene has CDR1 LGHNA and CDR2 YNFKEQ. V lost 3 bases and J lost 0, with 18 bases in between. The CDR3 spells CASSQGTSFLSSGNTIYF. The CDR3 bases are TGTGCCAGCAGCCAGGGCACCTCGTTCTTAAGCTCTGGAAACACCATATATTTT.

The V call is TRBV5-6, the J call TRBJ2-7; no clear D. Germline assignment: CDR1 SGHDT and CDR2 YYEEEE. Trimming removed 2 bases from V and 3 bases from J, with 3 bases in between. The CDR3 is 11 residues long. The CDR3 sequence: CASSFLYEQYF. The CDR3 DNA sequence: TGTGCCAGCAGCTTTCTCTACGAGCAGTACTTC.

This clone was found once. CDR3 sequence: CAILPGESETQYF. DNA for the CDR3: TGTGCCATCCTCCCTGGGGAGTCCGAGACCCAGTACTTC. This chain links TRBV27 with TRBJ2-5; a weak D match, TRBD2 (5 bases). This CDR3 has 13 amino acids. With 10 bases removed from V and 5 bases from J, the gap between germline ends came to 17 bases. Germline lookup yields CDR1 MNHEY and CDR2 SMNVEV (reference sequence).

V and J are TRBV28 and TRBJ1-4, with D possibly TRBD1 on 5 matching bases. Trimming cost V 7 bases and J 8 bases, with 8 bases left between them. This CDR3 spans 11 amino acids. From germline, CDR1 is MDHEN and CDR2 SYDVKM. CDR3 DNA: TGTGCCAGCAATGGGGGGGAAAAACTGTTTTTT. It translates to CASNGGEKLFF.

This rearrangement joins TRBV3-1 (or the pseudogene TRBV3-2) to TRBJ2-3; 11 nucleotides line up with TRBD2. The CDR3 covers 18 residues. The germline V gene encodes CDR1 LGHDT and CDR2 YNNKEL (reference sequence). V dropped 1 base and J dropped 5; count of bases not matched to a gene: 11. The CDR3 DNA follows: TGTGCCAGCAGCCAAGTCGCCATACTAGCGGGGGTTGGAGATACGCAGTATTTT. This encodes CASSQVAILAGVGDTQYF.

The chain combines TRBV5-1 with TRBJ2-2; D ambiguous. Between the trimmed V and J ends, which lost 1 base and 2 bases, there was a span of 9 bases. Germline CDR1 SGHRS, CDR2 YFSETQ. The CDR3 covers 15 residues. CDR3: CASSLTTVNTGELFF. CDR3 sequence (DNA): TGCGCCAGCAGCTTGACGACGGTAAACACCGGGGAGCTGTTTTTT.

The V call is TRBV4-3, the J call TRBJ1-3, with D maybe TRBD1 (5 bases). The germline V gene encodes CDR1 LGHNA and CDR2 YSLEER. The V end was cut by 2 bases, the J end by 3 bases, with 8 bases between. The CDR3 length is 14 residues. The CDR3 DNA sequence: TGCGCCAGCAGCCAAAAGGGGTATGGAAACACCATATATTTT. Translating gives CASSQKGYGNTIYF.

The chain has TRBV7-9 and TRBJ1-1; 9 nucleotides align to TRBD1. Germline loops: CDR1 SEHNR, CDR2 FQNEAQ (reference sequence). The CDR3 is 15 amino acids. Germline trimming cut 5 bases from V and 0 bases from J; bases unmatched to any gene: 4. The CDR3 DNA sequence: TGTGCCAGCAGCATCGGGACAGGGTTGAACACTGAAGCTTTCTTT. Amino acids: CASSIGTGLNTEAFF.

Only one count was recorded for this clone. The V call is TRBV19, the J call TRBJ1-6; the D is unclear. V lost 8 bases, J lost 1 base, and 9 bases lay in between. Germline CDR1 reads LNHDA; CDR2 reads SQIVND (reference sequence). This CDR3 contains 14 residues. CDR3 coding DNA: TGTGCCAGTCCCGTCGCGTCCTATAATTCACCCCTCCACTTT. It translates to CASPVASYNSPLHF.

The sample holds one count of this clone. The chain employs TRBV3-1 (or the pseudogene TRBV3-2) and TRBJ2-3, with D possibly matching TRBD1 (5 bases). V was cut by 0 bases and J by 4 bases, with 11 bases left in between. Per the germline V gene, CDR1 is LGHDT and CDR2 is YNNKEL (reference sequence). This CDR3 has 15 amino acids. The CDR3 DNA is TGTGCCAGCAGCCAAGATCTTTCGACAGCAGATACGCAGTATTTT. Translated: CASSQDLSTADTQYF.

The chain is built from TRBV4-1 and TRBJ2-6, with D unresolved. The length of the CDR3 is 15 residues. With 4 bases removed from V and 6 bases from J, the gap between germline ends came to 13 bases. Germline values: CDR1 MGHRA, CDR2 YSYEKL. The CDR3 sequence is CASSLLGSLANVLTF. CDR3 DNA: TGCGCCAGCAGCCTTCTGGGGTCTCTGGCCAACGTCCTGACTTTC.

This clone was recorded a few times. CDR3 coding DNA: TGTGCCAGCACCCGAGGGGGGGATACGCAGTATTTT. Its translation: CASTRGGDTQYF. The chain recombines TRBV7-6 with TRBJ2-3; either TRBD1 or TRBD2 may fit D (6 bases each). Trimming removed 7 bases from V and 6 bases from J, with 11 bases in between. This CDR3 has 12 residues. The V gene's germline CDR1 is SGHVS and CDR2 FNYEAQ.

V gene TRBV6-5 combines with J gene TRBJ1-2; 7 positions agree with TRBD1. Per the germline V gene, CDR1 is MNHEY and CDR2 is SVGAGI. The CDR3 contains 14 residues. The V gene end was trimmed by 6 bases and the J gene end by 2 bases; junction bases not matched to a gene: 6. DNA for the CDR3: TGTGCCAGCAGACAGGGGATGTTAAACTATGGCTACACCTTC. Encoded protein: CASRQGMLNYGYTF.

The CDR3: CASSLRAGAYNSPLHF. DNA of the CDR3: TGTGCCAGCAGTTTGCGGGCTGGTGCGTATAATTCACCCCTCCACTTT. This chain joins TRBV27 and TRBJ1-6, with no clear D. From germline, CDR1 is MNHEY and CDR2 SMNVEV (reference sequence). Trimming took 3 bases from V and 4 from J, leaving 13 bases between them. The CDR3 covers 16 residues.

This chain links TRBV15 with TRBJ1-1, with D hard to call. CDR1 is LNHNV and CDR2 is YYDKDF in the germline V gene (reference sequence). Between the trimmed V and J ends, which lost 2 bases and 3 bases, there was a span of 19 bases. CDR3 length equals 17 residues. CDR3 sequence reads: CATSRNGPESFYTEAFF. CDR3 nucleotides: TGTGCCACCAGCAGAAATGGGCCGGAGTCCTTCTACACTGAAGCTTTCTTT.